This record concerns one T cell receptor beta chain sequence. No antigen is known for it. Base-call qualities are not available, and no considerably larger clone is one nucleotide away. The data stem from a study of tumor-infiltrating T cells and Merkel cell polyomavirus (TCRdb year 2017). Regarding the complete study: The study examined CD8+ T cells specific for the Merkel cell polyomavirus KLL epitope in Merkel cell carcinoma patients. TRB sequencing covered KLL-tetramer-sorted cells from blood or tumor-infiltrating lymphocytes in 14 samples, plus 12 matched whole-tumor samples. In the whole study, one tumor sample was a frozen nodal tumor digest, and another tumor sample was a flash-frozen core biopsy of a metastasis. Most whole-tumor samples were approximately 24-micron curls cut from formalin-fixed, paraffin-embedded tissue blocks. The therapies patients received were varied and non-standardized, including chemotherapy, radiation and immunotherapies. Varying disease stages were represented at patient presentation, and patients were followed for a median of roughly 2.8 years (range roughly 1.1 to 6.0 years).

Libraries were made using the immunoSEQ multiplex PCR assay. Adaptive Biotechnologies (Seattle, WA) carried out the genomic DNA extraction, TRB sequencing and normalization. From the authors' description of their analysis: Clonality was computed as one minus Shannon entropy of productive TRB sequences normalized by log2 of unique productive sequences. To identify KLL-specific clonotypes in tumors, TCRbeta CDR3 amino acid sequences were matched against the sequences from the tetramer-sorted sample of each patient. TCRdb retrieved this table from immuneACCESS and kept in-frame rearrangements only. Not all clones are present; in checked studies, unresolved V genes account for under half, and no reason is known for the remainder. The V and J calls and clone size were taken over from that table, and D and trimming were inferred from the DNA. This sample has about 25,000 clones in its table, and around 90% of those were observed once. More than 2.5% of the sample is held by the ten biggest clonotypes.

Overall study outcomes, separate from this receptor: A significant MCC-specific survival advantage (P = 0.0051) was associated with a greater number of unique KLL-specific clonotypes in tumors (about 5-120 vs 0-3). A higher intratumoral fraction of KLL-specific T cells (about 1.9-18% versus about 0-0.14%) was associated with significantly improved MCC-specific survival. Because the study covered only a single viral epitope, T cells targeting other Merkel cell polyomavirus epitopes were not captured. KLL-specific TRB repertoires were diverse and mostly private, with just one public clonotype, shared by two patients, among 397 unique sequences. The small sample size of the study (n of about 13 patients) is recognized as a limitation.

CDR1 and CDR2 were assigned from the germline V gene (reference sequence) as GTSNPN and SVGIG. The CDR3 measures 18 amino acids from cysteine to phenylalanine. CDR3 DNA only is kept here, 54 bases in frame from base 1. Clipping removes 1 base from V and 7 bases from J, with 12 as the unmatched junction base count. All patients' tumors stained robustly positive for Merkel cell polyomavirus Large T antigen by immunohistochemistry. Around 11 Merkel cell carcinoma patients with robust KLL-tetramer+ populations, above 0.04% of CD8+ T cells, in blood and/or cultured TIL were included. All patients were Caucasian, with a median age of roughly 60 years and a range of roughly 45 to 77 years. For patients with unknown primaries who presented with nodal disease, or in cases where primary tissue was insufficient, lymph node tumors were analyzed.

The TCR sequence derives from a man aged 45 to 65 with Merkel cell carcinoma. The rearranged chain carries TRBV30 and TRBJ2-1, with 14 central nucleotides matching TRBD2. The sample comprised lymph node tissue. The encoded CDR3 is CAWSARQRTSGRLNEQFF. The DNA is TGTGCCTGGAGTGCTCGCCAAAGGACTAGCGGGAGGCTAAATGAGCAGTTCTTC.